Following are 19 T cell receptor beta chains from one sample sequenced in a study of cytomegalovirus exposure and HLA in healthy donors. PCR primers comprised 60 Vbeta and 13 Jbeta primers. Clones were read by immunoSEQ multiplex PCR, and TCRdb kept only the in-frame ones, dropping some. The table records some 120,000 clones, about three quarters of them present only once. The sample taken for sequencing was PBMCs. These receptors were taken from a female donor in good health and CMV-seronegative.

This clone was counted a single time. The J gene is TRBJ2-3, the V gene TRBV7-8; 10 bases align to TRBD1. V trimming: 3 bases; J trimming: 4 bases; junction bases outside the gene matches: 7. The CDR3 runs to 16 residues. CDR1 SGHVS and CDR2 FQNEAQ come from the germline V gene. The CDR3 nucleotides read TGTGCCAGCAGCTTCCGACAGGGGGCGAAGGCAGATACGCAGTATTTT. It specifies CASSFRQGAKADTQYF.

J is TRBJ1-2 and V is TRBV5-6; D remains ambiguous. The V and J ends lost 0 bases and 0 bases respectively, with 6 bases between them. The germline V gene encodes CDR1 SGHDT and CDR2 YYEEEE. The length of the CDR3 is 14 residues. The CDR3 reads CASSLDSPNYGYTF. The CDR3 region has the DNA TGTGCCAGCAGCTTGGACAGCCCTAACTATGGCTACACCTTC.

CDR3 sequence reads: CSAPLGAEQFF. For the CDR3, the DNA is TGCAGTGCTCCCCTAGGGGCTGAGCAGTTCTTC. The chain joins TRBV20-1 to TRBJ2-1, with TRBD1 as a possible D gene (5 bases). The ends were cut back, 5 bases at V and 9 bases at J, with 11 bases in the middle. The CDR3 has 11 residues. CDR1 is DFQATT and CDR2 is SNEGSKA in the germline V gene (reference sequence).

The chain links TRBV9 to TRBJ1-2; D uncertain. Trimming removed 2 bases at V and 4 bases at J, with 12 bases between. There are 14 residues in the CDR3. Germline V gives CDR1 SGDLS, CDR2 YYNGEE. CDR3 DNA sequence: TGTGCCAGCAGCGTCGAACCGGCAGGCTATGGCTACACCTTC. This gives the protein CASSVEPAGYGYTF.

The genes are TRBV10-2 and TRBJ1-3; 8 bases are shared with TRBD1. V gave up 2 bases and J gave up 0 bases; unmatched junction bases: 9. CDR1 is WSHSY and CDR2 is SAAADI in the germline V gene. The CDR3 totals 18 residues. CDR3 coding DNA: TGCGCCAGCAGTGAGCTAAACAGGGGGGGACTCTCTGGAAACACCATATATTTT. It codes for CASSELNRGGLSGNTIYF.

The V gene is TRBV5-1, the J gene TRBJ2-7; 12 nucleotides agree with TRBD2. After removal of 0 bases from V and 1 base from J, the junction contained 2 bases not matched to a gene. The CDR3 totals 16 residues. Germline V gene lookup returns CDR1 SGHRS and CDR2 YFSETQ. CDR3 sequence reads: CASSLAGLAGSYEQYF. In nucleotides, the CDR3 is TGCGCCAGCAGCTTGGCCGGACTAGCGGGGTCCTACGAGCAGTACTTC.

The CDR3 spells CASSLGAGGGTDTQYF. The DNA of the CDR3 is TGCGCCAGCAGCTTGGGTGCGGGGGGGGGCACAGATACGCAGTATTTT. V and J are TRBV5-1 and TRBJ2-3, with TRBD2 matching over 9 bases. With V trimmed by 0 bases and J by 1 base, 3 bases remained unmatched. The CDR3 length is 16 residues. Per the germline V gene, CDR1 is SGHRS and CDR2 is YFSETQ.

The gene calls are TRBV10-2 and TRBJ2-2; 9 bases match TRBD2. Germline V gives CDR1 WSHSY, CDR2 SAAADI. V trimming: 7 bases; J trimming: 10 bases; junction bases outside the gene matches: 7. This CDR3 region has 13 residues. The CDR3 is CASTDAGGVELFF. CDR3 nucleotides: TGCGCCAGCACGGATGCGGGGGGGGTGGAGCTGTTTTTT.

The CDR3 DNA follows: TGTGCCACCAGCAGAGAAACGGGGGGCTACAATGAGCAGTTCTTC. Translation: CATSRETGGYNEQFF. This chain connects TRBV15 to TRBJ2-1, with TRBD2 matching over 7 bases. Germline assignment: CDR1 LNHNV and CDR2 YYDKDF (reference sequence). The CDR3 length is 15 residues. The trim removed 0 bases at V and 3 bases at J, leaving 2 bases unmatched.

V usage is TRBV5-6 and J usage is TRBJ2-5, with 10 bases identical to TRBD1. The V gene's germline CDR1 is SGHDT and CDR2 YYEEEE. The CDR3 totals 12 residues. V lost 4 bases and J lost 11; bases outside the gene matches: 5. CDR3 in amino acids: CASSEGTGEQYF. The CDR3 nucleotides read TGTGCCAGCAGCGAAGGGACAGGGGAGCAGTACTTC. The variable domain in full, with the rest retrieved from reference TRBV5-6 and TRBJ2-5, is DAGVTQSPTHLIKTRGQQVTLRCSPKSGHDTVSWYQQALGQGPQFIFQYYEEEERQRGNFPDRFSGHQFPNYSSELNVNALLLGDSALYLCASSEGTGEQYFGPGTRLLVL.

The V call is TRBV6-1, the J call TRBJ2-3, with D tentatively TRBD1 (5 bases). Germline loops: CDR1 MNHNS, CDR2 SASEGT. CDR3 length equals 14 residues. Deletions cut 4 bases from V and 6 bases from J, with 14 bases between. CDR3 residues: CASSVQAVRDTQYF. The CDR3 coding sequence is TGTGCCAGCAGTGTACAGGCCGTTCGGGATACGCAGTATTTT.

The rearrangement links TRBV19 to TRBJ1-6, with D perhaps matching TRBD1 (5 bases). Germline loops: CDR1 LNHDA, CDR2 SQIVND (reference sequence). This CDR3 region has 13 residues. V dropped 8 bases and J dropped 10 bases, with 15 bases sitting between them. The CDR3 sequence: CASRGVPGSPLHF. CDR3 nucleotides: TGTGCCAGTCGGGGGGTGCCGGGGTCACCCCTCCACTTT.

The V gene is TRBV6-4, the J gene TRBJ2-6; 9 nucleotides agree with TRBD2. The V segment lost 5 bases and the J segment 0 bases; nucleotides outside the gene matches: 2. Per germline, CDR1 MRHNA and CDR2 SNTAGT. The CDR3 runs 16 residues. DNA of the CDR3: TGTGCCAGCAGTAGCGGGGGGCCCTCTGGGGCCAACGTCCTGACTTTC. Translating it yields CASSSGGPSGANVLTF.

This clone was seen just once. The V and J genes are TRBV7-9 and TRBJ1-3; D unresolved. V gave up 6 bases and J gave up 0 bases, with 12 bases separating them. Germline V gene lookup returns CDR1 SEHNR and CDR2 FQNEAQ (reference sequence). The CDR3 sequence is 15 residues long. CDR3 nucleotide sequence: TGTGCCAGCAGGGGAAACGGGGACTCTGGAAACACCATATATTTT. The encoded protein is CASRGNGDSGNTIYF.

The gene calls are TRBV6-1 and TRBJ2-5, with D perhaps TRBD2 (5 bases). The CDR3 consists of 14 residues. CDR1 and CDR2 (germline): MNHNS, SASEGT. The germline V and J ends were trimmed by 7 bases and 5 bases, with 17 bases remaining between them. CDR3 DNA: TGTGCCAGCACCAAGACGAGGGTAGGGGAGACCCAGTACTTC. Translated, it gives CASTKTRVGETQYF.

The chain employs TRBV5-1 and TRBJ2-3; D might be TRBD1 (6 bases). This CDR3 region has 14 residues. Deletions cut 0 bases from V and 6 bases from J, with 11 bases between. Germline V gene sequence: CDR1 SGHRS, CDR2 YFSETQ. The CDR3 coding sequence is TGCGCCAGCAGCTTGGTTGGGGGCCGGGATACGCAGTATTTT. Protein: CASSLVGGRDTQYF.

The chain employs TRBV30 and TRBJ1-1; no clear D gene. Germline CDR1 reads GTSNPN; CDR2 reads SVGIG (reference sequence). Trimming removed 3 bases from V and 0 bases from J, with 17 bases in between. This CDR3 contains 16 residues. CDR3 sequence: CAWRDYRLVMNTEAFF. As DNA, the CDR3 is TGTGCCTGGAGAGATTACCGGCTAGTCATGAACACTGAAGCTTTCTTT.

V is TRBV30 and J is TRBJ1-2; 8 bases match TRBD1. CDR3 length equals 12 residues. The germline gives CDR1 GTSNPN, CDR2 SVGIG (reference sequence). Unmatched junction bases numbered 6, after V lost 4 bases and J lost 8 bases. In nucleotides, the CDR3 is TGTGCCTGGAACCCGGACAGGGACGGCTACACCTTC. This gives the protein CAWNPDRDGYTF.

This clone was seen a few times. The chain joins TRBV5-8 to TRBJ1-2, with TRBD1 matching 9 bases. CDR3 size: 14 residues. The germline V gene encodes CDR1 SGHTS and CDR2 YDEGEE. Trimming took 4 bases from V and 5 from J; bases not matched to a gene: 6. The CDR3 sequence is CASSKSDRGYGYTF. The CDR3, as DNA: TGTGCCAGCAGCAAATCGGACAGGGGTTATGGCTACACCTTC.